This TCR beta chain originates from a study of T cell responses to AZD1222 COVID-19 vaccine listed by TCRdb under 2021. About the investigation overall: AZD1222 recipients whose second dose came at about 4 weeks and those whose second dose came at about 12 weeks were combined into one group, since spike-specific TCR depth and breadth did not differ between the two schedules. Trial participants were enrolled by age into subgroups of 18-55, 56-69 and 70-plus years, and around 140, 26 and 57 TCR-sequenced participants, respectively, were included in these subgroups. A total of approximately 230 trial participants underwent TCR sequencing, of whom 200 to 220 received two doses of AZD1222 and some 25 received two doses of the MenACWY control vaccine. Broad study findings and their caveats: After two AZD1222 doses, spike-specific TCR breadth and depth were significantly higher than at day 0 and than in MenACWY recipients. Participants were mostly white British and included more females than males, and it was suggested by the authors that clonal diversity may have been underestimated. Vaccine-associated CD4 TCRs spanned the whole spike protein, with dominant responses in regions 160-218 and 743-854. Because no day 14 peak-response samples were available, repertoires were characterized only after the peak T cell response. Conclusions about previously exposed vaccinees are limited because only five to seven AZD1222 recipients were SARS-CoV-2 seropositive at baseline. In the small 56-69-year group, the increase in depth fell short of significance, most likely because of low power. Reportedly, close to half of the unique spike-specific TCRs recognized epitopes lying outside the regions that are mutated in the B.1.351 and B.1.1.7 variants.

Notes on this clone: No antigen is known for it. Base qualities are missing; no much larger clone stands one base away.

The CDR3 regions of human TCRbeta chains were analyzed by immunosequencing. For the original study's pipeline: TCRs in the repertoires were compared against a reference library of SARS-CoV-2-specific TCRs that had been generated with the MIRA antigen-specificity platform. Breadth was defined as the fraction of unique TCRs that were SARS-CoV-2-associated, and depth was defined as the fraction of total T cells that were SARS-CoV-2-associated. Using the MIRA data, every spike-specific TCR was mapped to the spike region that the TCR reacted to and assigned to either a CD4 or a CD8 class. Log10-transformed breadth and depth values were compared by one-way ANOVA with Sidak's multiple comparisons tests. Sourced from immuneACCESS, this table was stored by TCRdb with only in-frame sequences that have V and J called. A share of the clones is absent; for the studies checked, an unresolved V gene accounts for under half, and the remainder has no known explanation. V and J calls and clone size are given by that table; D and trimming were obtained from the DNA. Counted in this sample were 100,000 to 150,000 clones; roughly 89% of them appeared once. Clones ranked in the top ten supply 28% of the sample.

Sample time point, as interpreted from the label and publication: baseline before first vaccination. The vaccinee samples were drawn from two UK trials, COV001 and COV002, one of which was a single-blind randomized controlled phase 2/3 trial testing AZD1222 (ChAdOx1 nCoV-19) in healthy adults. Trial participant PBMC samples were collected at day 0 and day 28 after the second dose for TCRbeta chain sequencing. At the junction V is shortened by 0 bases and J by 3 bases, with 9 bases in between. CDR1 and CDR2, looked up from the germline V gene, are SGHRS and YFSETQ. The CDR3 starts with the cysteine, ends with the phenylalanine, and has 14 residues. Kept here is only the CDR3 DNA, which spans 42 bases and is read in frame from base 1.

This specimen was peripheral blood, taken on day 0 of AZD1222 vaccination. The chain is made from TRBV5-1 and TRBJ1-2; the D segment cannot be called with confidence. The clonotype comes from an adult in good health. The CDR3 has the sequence CASSLEAQDYGYTF. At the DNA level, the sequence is TGCGCCAGCAGCTTGGAGGCTCAGGACTATGGCTACACCTTC.